Shown below are 21 T cell receptor beta chains from a single sample sequenced in a study of control samples from healthy donors and cancer patients. Libraries were prepared by immunoSEQ multiplex PCR; TCRdb keeps only in-frame clonotypes and omits some of them. The sample holds 95,000 to 150,000 clones, 80% to 95% seen once. The specimen sequenced was blood. Receptors originate from a woman between 18 and 29 years old in good health.

Points on this clone: Additional DNA sequences in this sample encode the identical CDR3. The chain employs TRBV28 and TRBJ2-3; TRBD1 is a possible D gene (6 bases). Trimming removed 6 bases at V and 0 bases at J, with 10 bases between. CDR3 size: 14 residues. Per the germline V gene, CDR1 is MDHEN and CDR2 is SYDVKM. CDR3 protein: CASRTGISTDTQYF. In DNA, the CDR3 is TGTGCCAGCAGGACAGGCATTAGCACAGATACGCAGTATTTT.

This sequence joins TRBV5-1 and TRBJ1-3, with D tentatively TRBD1 (5 bases). V lost 2 bases and J 0 bases, leaving 12 bases between the germline ends. The CDR3 consists of 16 residues. CDR1 and CDR2 from the germline V gene are SGHRS and YFSETQ. CDR3 residues: CASSLGRASSGNTIYF. In DNA, the CDR3 is TGCGCCAGCAGCTTAGGCAGGGCGAGCTCTGGAAACACCATATATTTT.

V is TRBV11-2 and J is TRBJ1-1; possibly TRBD1 for D (5 bases). The CDR3 is 14 residues long. The germline V gene encodes CDR1 SGHAT and CDR2 FQNNGV. V lost 2 bases and J lost 5, with 12 bases in between. As DNA, the CDR3 is TGTGCCAGCAGCTTACAAGGGGCGGGAACTGAAGCTTTCTTT. It translates to CASSLQGAGTEAFF.

This sequence joins TRBV11-3 and TRBJ2-2; D unclear. V lost 1 base, J lost 4 bases, and 7 bases lay in between. Germline CDR1 is SGHNT and CDR2 is YENEEA. The length of the CDR3 is 14 residues. In DNA form, the CDR3 reads TGTGCCAGCAGCTTAGGATGGAGCACCGGGGAGCTGTTTTTT. Translation: CASSLGWSTGELFF.

V usage is TRBV18 and J usage is TRBJ2-1; D perhaps matches TRBD1 (6 bases). The CDR3 spans 13 residues. V lost 5 bases and J lost 3, with 8 bases in between. The germline gives CDR1 KGHSH, CDR2 LQKENI. DNA of the CDR3: TGTGCCAGCTCAGCGGACAGCTACAATGAGCAGTTCTTC. Its translation is CASSADSYNEQFF. The complete variable domain, with remaining parts taken from reference TRBV18 and TRBJ2-1, reads NAGVMQNPRHLVRRRGQEARLRCSPMKGHSHVYWYRQLPEEGLKFMVYLQKENIIDESGMPKERFSAEFPKEGPSILRIQQVVRGDSAAYFCASSADSYNEQFFGPGTRLTVL.

The V gene is TRBV18, the J gene TRBJ2-1; 11 bases fit TRBD2. Germline V gives CDR1 KGHSH, CDR2 LQKENI. V shed 4 bases, J shed 7 bases, and the junction held 9 bases outside the gene matches. The CDR3 loop spans 16 amino acids. CDR3 sequence: CASSLVGTSGVNEQFF. CDR3 coding DNA: TGTGCCAGCTCACTTGTCGGGACTAGCGGAGTGAATGAGCAGTTCTTC.

J is TRBJ2-7 and V is TRBV20-1, with D possibly TRBD1 on 5 matching bases. Trimming shortened V by 5 bases and J by 3 bases, and 8 bases separated the two germline ends. CDR1 and CDR2 from the germline V gene are DFQATT and SNEGSKA (reference sequence). This CDR3 spans 11 amino acids. CDR3 loop: CSAERGYEQYF. As DNA, the CDR3 is TGCAGTGCTGAAAGGGGCTACGAGCAGTACTTC.

This clone was observed once. The gene calls are TRBV29-1 and TRBJ1-3; D uncertain. Trimming cost V 1 base and J 4 bases, with 14 bases left between them. The germline CDR1 and CDR2 sequences are SQVTM and ANQGSEA. The CDR3 extends over 15 amino acids. The CDR3 DNA reads as TGCAGCGTTGAAGTAGAGTTAGGGCGGGGAAACACCATATATTTT. It translates to CSVEVELGRGNTIYF.

The V call is TRBV27, the J call TRBJ1-5; D not resolved. V lost 2 bases to trimming and J lost 4 bases, with 12 bases between them. Germline V gene data show CDR1 as MNHEY and CDR2 as SMNVEV (reference sequence). There are 15 residues in the CDR3. CDR3 region: CASSLRRPRNQPQHF. The CDR3 DNA is TGTGCCAGCAGTTTACGCCGGCCGCGTAATCAGCCCCAGCATTTT.

The chain couples TRBV3-1 (or the pseudogene TRBV3-2) to TRBJ2-2; the D gene is possibly TRBD2 (5 bases). Trimming took off 2 bases at V and 5 bases at J, with 15 bases between the two ends. CDR3 size: 16 residues. Germline CDR1 is LGHDT and CDR2 is YNNKEL (reference sequence). DNA for the CDR3: TGTGCCAGCAGCCAATTAGGCCGGACTGAAACCGGGGAGCTGTTTTTT. It codes for CASSQLGRTETGELFF.

V usage is TRBV18 and J usage is TRBJ1-5; weak D call: TRBD1 (5 bases). The CDR3 spans 15 residues. Trimming cost V 3 bases and J 4 bases, with 13 bases left between them. CDR1 and CDR2 from the germline V gene are KGHSH and LQKENI. CDR3 in amino acids: CASSPPGVRNQPQHF. CDR3 sequence (DNA): TGTGCCAGCTCACCCCCGGGGGTTAGGAATCAGCCCCAGCATTTT.

This chain links TRBV20-1 with TRBJ2-5; TRBD1 or TRBD2 may be the D gene (5 bases each). Trimming shortened V by 7 bases and J by 4 bases, and 10 bases separated the two germline ends. CDR1 is DFQATT and CDR2 is SNEGSKA in the germline V gene (reference sequence). CDR3 length equals 11 residues. The CDR3 loop reads CSGGNAETQYF. The CDR3 coding sequence is TGCAGTGGGGGGAACGCAGAGACCCAGTACTTC.

The CDR3 protein is CASSQGDEQYF. DNA for the CDR3: TGTGCCAGCAGCCAAGGGGATGAGCAGTACTTC. This chain uses TRBV4-2 with TRBJ2-7; D is unresolved. V shed 1 base and J shed 7 bases, with 5 bases lying between them. The CDR3 has 11 amino acids. Per the germline V gene, CDR1 is LGHNA and CDR2 is YNFKEQ.

This chain connects TRBV11-3 to TRBJ2-2; D might be TRBD1 (6 bases). The CDR3 runs 16 residues. Germline CDR1 is SGHNT and CDR2 is YENEEA. V dropped 3 bases and J dropped 0 bases, with 11 bases sitting between them. The CDR3 is CASSFSTGTNTGELFF. The DNA of the CDR3 is TGTGCCAGCAGCTTTAGTACAGGGACGAACACCGGGGAGCTGTTTTTT. Combining the CDR3 with reference TRBV11-3 and TRBJ2-2 gives the whole variable domain EAGVVQSPRYKIIEKKQPVAFWCNPISGHNTLYWYLQNLGQGPELLIRYENEEAVDDSQLPKDRFSAERLKGVDSTLKIQPAELGDSAVYLCASSFSTGTNTGELFFGEGSRLTVL.

This clone was seen once. DNA for the CDR3: TGTGCCAGCAGCTCCCTCCTGGACAGGGAGGGCTCCGGGGAGCTGTTTTTT. It translates to CASSSLLDREGSGELFF. The chain links TRBV13 to TRBJ2-2; D might be TRBD1 (8 bases). Trimming shortened V by 4 bases and J by 6 bases, and 21 bases separated the two germline ends. This CDR3 has 17 amino acids. Germline V gene lookup returns CDR1 PRHDT and CDR2 FYEKMQ (reference sequence).

This chain connects TRBV28 to TRBJ2-3; 13 bases line up with TRBD2. Germline V gives CDR1 MDHEN, CDR2 SYDVKM. There are 16 residues in the CDR3. Trimming took 6 bases from V and 6 from J; bases not matched to a gene: 9. CDR3 sequence: CASSLTSGRAKDTQYF. In nucleotides, the CDR3 is TGTGCCAGCAGCCTTACTAGCGGGAGGGCCAAGGATACGCAGTATTTT. Together with reference TRBV28 and TRBJ2-3, the CDR3 gives the full variable domain: DVKVTQSSRYLVKRTGEKVFLECVQDMDHENMFWYRQDPGLGLRLIYFSYDVKMKEKGDIPEGYSVSREKKERFSLILESASTNQTSMYLCASSLTSGRAKDTQYFGPGTRLTVL.

The V gene is TRBV6-6, the J gene TRBJ2-3; TRBD2 matches at 12 bases. Looked up from germline, CDR1 is MNHNY and CDR2 is SVGAGI (reference sequence). There are 16 residues in the CDR3. After removal of 6 bases from V and 2 bases from J, the junction contained 6 bases not matched to a gene. The CDR3 protein is CASSSTSGGITDTQYF. The CDR3 bases are TGTGCCAGCAGCTCGACTAGCGGGGGTATCACAGATACGCAGTATTTT.

The rearrangement uses TRBV28 and TRBJ2-7; 8 bases map to TRBD1. Trimming removed 6 bases from V and 4 bases from J; junction bases left unmatched: 26. The CDR3 sequence is 20 residues long. Germline-derived CDR1 and CDR2 are MDHEN and SYDVKM. The CDR3 is CASSSFDFRGRLTGDYEQYF. CDR3 DNA: TGTGCCAGCAGCAGTTTTGATTTCAGGGGGCGCTTGACGGGCGATTACGAGCAGTACTTC.

This chain joins TRBV28 and TRBJ1-5; D gene unclear. Trimming pared 5 bases from V and 2 bases from J, leaving 10 bases between. This CDR3 is 14 amino acids long. Germline lookup yields CDR1 MDHEN and CDR2 SYDVKM. The CDR3 sequence: CASSLRAGNQPQHF. DNA for the CDR3: TGTGCCAGCAGTCTCCGGGCCGGCAATCAGCCCCAGCATTTT.

V usage is TRBV24-1 and J usage is TRBJ2-3; D perhaps matches TRBD2 (6 bases). This CDR3 comprises 14 residues. The V end was cut by 5 bases, the J end by 3 bases, with 11 bases between. The germline V gene has CDR1 KGHDR and CDR2 SFDVKD. DNA for the CDR3: TGTGCCACCAGTGGGGGCGGGGCGACAGATACGCAGTATTTT. The encoded protein is CATSGGGATDTQYF.

The CDR3 coding sequence is TGCGCCAGCAGCTTGGCCCCGGGACAGTCCTACAATGAGCAGTTCTTC. Encoded protein: CASSLAPGQSYNEQFF. The chain joins TRBV5-1 to TRBJ2-1, with TRBD1 matching 7 bases. The CDR3 sequence is 16 residues long. J gave up 1 base and V 0 bases, and 4 bases lay outside the gene matches. Germline lookup yields CDR1 SGHRS and CDR2 YFSETQ.